Following are 8 T cell receptor beta chains from one sample sequenced in a study of post-analysis software for immune sequencing data. Overall study findings and caveats: In patients, TRBV5-6, TRBV5-1 and TRBV20-1 belonged to five TRBV segments found more frequently than in controls.

The antigens of these receptors remain unknown. Unique molecular identifiers were present in the TCR beta cDNA libraries. TCRdb fed the PCR reads into MiXCR, producing one record per CDR3 protein. This table has approximately 630,000 distinct CDR3 sequences, roughly three fifths appearing once. Sequenced sample: blood. Receptors originate from a girl aged 2 to 10 with multiple sclerosis.

The chain couples TRBV20-1 to TRBJ2-3, with unresolved D. This CDR3 is 15 amino acids long. The germline V gene has CDR1 DFQATT and CDR2 SNEGSKA (reference sequence). V was cut by 0 bases and J by 2 bases, with 12 bases left in between. CDR3 protein: CSARDGAGDTDTQYF. DNA for the CDR3: TGCAGTGCTAGAGATGGCGCAGGCGACACAGATACGCAGTATTTT.

J is TRBJ2-1 and V is TRBV3-1; the match to TRBD1 covers 9 bases. In germline, CDR1 is LGHDT, CDR2 YNNKEL (reference sequence). CDR3 length: 15 amino acids. With 3 bases clipped from V and 3 bases from J, the junction kept 3 bases outside the gene matches. The CDR3 reads CASSHWTGDYNEQFF. For the CDR3, the DNA is TGTGCCAGCAGCCACTGGACAGGGGACTACAATGAGCAGTTCTTC.

The V and J genes are TRBV20-1 and TRBJ2-5; TRBD2 is a possible D gene (6 bases). The J call may be mistaken, given a closer DNA end match to TRBJ2-7. The CDR3 covers 13 residues. Germline CDR1 DFQATT, CDR2 SNEGSKA (reference sequence). This chain's CDR3 is CSASRAGSREQYF. CDR3 bases: TGCAGTGCTAGTCGGGCGGGGAGTCGCGAGCAGTACTTC.

The chain joins TRBV12-3 or TRBV12-4 to TRBJ2-7; TRBD1 is a possible D gene (6 bases). The DNA end lines up better with TRBJ2-5; the J call may be wrong. The CDR3 is 14 amino acids. The CDR3 spells CASTINRVTGTQYF. The CDR3 DNA sequence: TGTGCCAGCACCATTAACAGGGTCACGGGGACCCAGTACTTC.

This chain links TRBV7-2 with TRBJ2-3; D is uncertain. This CDR3 region has 15 residues. Looked up from germline, CDR1 is SGHTA and CDR2 is FQGNSA. Trimming pared 7 bases from V and 5 bases from J, leaving 19 bases between. CDR3 coding DNA: TGTGCCAGCACCGACCAACCACCTCCCGGAGATACGCAGTATTTT. Translation: CASTDQPPPGDTQYF.

This clonotype has only a few counts. This chain joins TRBV7-3 and TRBJ2-6; tentative D call: TRBD1 (5 bases). The germline gives CDR1 SGHTA, CDR2 FQGTGA. This CDR3 comprises 14 residues. The V end lost 4 bases, the J end lost 2 bases, and 6 bases lay between the germline ends. This CDR3 reads CASSSQAGANVLTF. DNA for the CDR3: TGTGCCAGCAGCTCACAGGCTGGGGCCAACGTCCTGACTTTC.

There are a few counts of this clonotype. V usage is TRBV10-3 and J usage is TRBJ2-1, with D perhaps given as TRBD1 or TRBD2 (5 bases each). CDR1 ENHRY and CDR2 SYGVKD come from the germline V gene. The CDR3 is 18 amino acids. Trimming removed 0 bases at V and 1 base at J, with 16 bases between. The CDR3 is CAISESLRGEGSYNEQFF. Written as DNA, the CDR3 is TGTGCCATCAGTGAGTCATTGAGGGGAGAGGGGTCCTACAATGAGCAGTTCTTC.

This chain joins TRBV4-2 and TRBJ1-1, with TRBD1 identical over 7 bases. CDR3 length equals 15 residues. With V trimmed by 4 bases and J by 7 bases, 12 bases remained unmatched. Germline CDR1 reads LGHNA; CDR2 reads YNFKEQ. The CDR3 DNA is TGTGCCAGCAGCCCATCCGACAGGGCCCAAAGTGAAGCTTTCTTT. This codes for CASSPSDRAQSEAFF.